This T cell receptor beta chain was recorded in a study of blood T cell repertoires in COVID-19. Study-wide background: From T cells, B-cell-depleted T cells, or PBMCs came the material, which was cDNA or gDNA.

Authors' methods: Nucleated cell counts were estimated from reference gene primer amplification. TCRdb's copy holds only in-frame clones and misses some; the assay was immunoSEQ multiplex PCR. V and J calls and clone size are given by that table; D and trimming were obtained from the DNA. Of 250,000 to 300,000 clones in the sample, 80% to 90% were seen once. V was trimmed by 5 bases and J by 6 bases, leaving 10 bases between them. CDR3 length: 13 amino acids. Sample: PBMCs or T cells enriched from blood (not recorded which). The receptor comes from a man between 18 and 35 years old who had recovered from COVID-19. The V and J genes are TRBV12-3 or TRBV12-4 and TRBJ2-2, with TRBD1 as a possible D gene (6 bases). Here the CDR3 reads CASSMTGPGELFF. The CDR3 DNA follows: TGTGCCAGCAGTATGACAGGCCCCGGGGAGCTGTTTTTT.